Listed here are 7 T cell receptor beta chains from one sample, sequenced in a study of blood T cell repertoires in COVID-19. Method: immunoSEQ multiplex PCR; TCRdb's copy keeps in-frame clones and lacks some. The table has roughly 150,000 clones, around four fifths seen once. Sequences were obtained from peripheral blood. These TCRs come from a woman aged 80 or older with acute or convalescent COVID-19.

This chain joins TRBV30 and TRBJ2-7; D call uncertain. This CDR3 is 12 amino acids long. The germline V and J ends were trimmed by 4 bases and 8 bases, with 15 bases remaining between them. CDR1 GTSNPN and CDR2 SVGIG come from the germline V gene (reference sequence). CDR3 protein: CAWNVGAKQQYF. The CDR3 DNA sequence: TGTGCCTGGAACGTCGGTGCGAAGCAGCAGTACTTC.

This chain joins TRBV27 and TRBJ1-6; tentatively, D is TRBD1 (6 bases). The ends were cut back, 3 bases at V and 5 bases at J, with 8 bases in the middle. Germline V lookup: CDR1 MNHEY, CDR2 SMNVEV (reference sequence). The CDR3 sequence is 14 residues long. The CDR3 spells CASSFRGDNSPLHF. CDR3 sequence (DNA): TGTGCCAGCAGTTTCAGGGGAGATAATTCACCCCTCCACTTT.

The J gene is TRBJ1-4, the V gene TRBV19; perhaps TRBD1 as D (5 bases). Germline CDR1 and CDR2: LNHDA and SQIVND (reference sequence). The CDR3 runs to 14 residues. Trimming cost V 9 bases and J 8 bases, with 19 bases left between them. The CDR3 nucleotides read TGTGCCAGCCTTGCGACAGCCGTGTCCGAAAAACTGTTTTTT. Residues: CASLATAVSEKLFF.

With respect to this clone: Other nucleotide sequences from this sample produce the same CDR3. The J gene is TRBJ1-1, the V gene TRBV7-3; D is uncertain. The V end lost 3 bases, the J end lost 1 base, and 6 bases lay between the germline ends. CDR1 and CDR2 from the germline V gene are SGHTA and FQGTGA. The CDR3 spans 13 residues. CDR3 sequence: CASSFGSNTEAFF. The CDR3 DNA follows: TGTGCCAGCAGCTTCGGTTCGAACACTGAAGCTTTCTTT.

J is TRBJ2-7 and V is TRBV10-3, with 8 bases aligning to TRBD1. Germline V lookup: CDR1 ENHRY, CDR2 SYGVKD. The CDR3 consists of 15 residues. After removal of 4 bases from V and 6 bases from J, the junction contained 11 bases not matched to a gene. DNA for the CDR3: TGTGCCATCAGTGGACAAAGACAGGGGTTAAGCGAGCAGTACTTC. Its protein product is CAISGQRQGLSEQYF.

The CDR3 loop is CASSLVGDQPQHF. CDR3 nucleotide sequence: TGTGCCAGTAGCCTAGTGGGTGATCAGCCCCAGCATTTT. V and J are TRBV19 and TRBJ1-5; D not certain. This CDR3 contains 13 residues. CDR1 is LNHDA and CDR2 is SQIVND in the germline V gene (reference sequence). Trimming took off 6 bases at V and 5 bases at J, with 11 bases between the two ends. Complete variable domain (other parts from reference TRBV19 and TRBJ1-5): DGGITQSPKYLFRKEGQNVTLSCEQNLNHDAMYWYRQDPGQGLRLIYYSQIVNDFQKGDIAEGYSVSREKKESFPLTVTSAQKNPTAFYLCASSLVGDQPQHFGDGTRLSIL.

There are a few counts of this clone. This chain links TRBV3-1 (or the pseudogene TRBV3-2) with TRBJ1-2; D not resolved. V lost 8 bases, J lost 8 bases, and 9 bases lay in between. The CDR3 length is 10 residues. CDR1 is LGHDT and CDR2 is YNNKEL in the germline V gene (reference sequence). CDR3 amino acids: CASGDGGYTF. DNA of the CDR3: TGTGCCAGCGGAGATGGGGGCTACACCTTC.